This T cell receptor (beta chain) was documented in a study of glioma-infiltrating T cells. Looking at the study overall: Before surgery, glioma patients received dexamethasone for at most six days. Study-level findings and limits: Tissue-blood divergence was below expectation in non-neoplastic patients, above in gliomas.

The CDR3 contains 13 residues. Using RNA template, CDR3s of TCR alpha and beta were amplified with iRepertoire arm-PCR. Tissue mRNA or PBMC total RNA, roughly 90-450 ng, went into one-step reverse transcription and amplification. TCRdb independently ran MiXCR on the multiplex PCR reads; one entry per CDR3 protein. The top ten hold 12% of the sample, which has a few hundred thousand distinct CDR3 sequences, about two fifths seen once. This clonotype has only a few counts. What it binds is unknown. A much larger clonotype is one base distant, so this may be a read error. The specimen sequenced was glioma tissue, nonneoplastic brain tissue, or PBMCs (not recorded which). The chain combines TRBV12-3 or TRBV12-4 with TRBJ2-1, with a weak D call TRBD1 (6 bases). This sequence was found in a human donor with low-grade glioma or glioblastoma, undergoing nonglioma brain surgery, or in good health (not recorded which). As DNA, the CDR3 is TGTGCCAGCAGTTGGGGGCATGTCAATAAGCAGTTCTTC. It codes for CASSWGHVNKQFF.